The next 28 T cell receptor beta chains were all read from a single sample in a study of blood T cell repertoires in COVID-19. Assay used: immunoSEQ multiplex PCR; TCRdb lists only in-frame clones, some missing. Altogether 150,000 to 200,000 clones are present, roughly 91% being singletons, with the ten largest covering under 5%. The source material was peripheral blood. The receptors originated from a woman aged 50 to 65 with acute or convalescent COVID-19.

The rearrangement links TRBV28 to TRBJ1-4; D is possibly TRBD1 (5 bases). This CDR3 has 15 residues. From germline, CDR1 is MDHEN and CDR2 SYDVKM. Trimming pared 4 bases from V and 8 bases from J, leaving 17 bases between. The DNA for the CDR3 is TGTGCCAGCAGTTCGAGCGGACGGGGGGAGGAAAAACTGTTTTTT. Protein sequence: CASSSSGRGEEKLFF.

V is TRBV5-6 and J is TRBJ1-5, with D tentatively TRBD1 (5 bases). The V gene's germline CDR1 is SGHDT and CDR2 YYEEEE. The CDR3 is made up of 14 amino acids. V was shortened by 4 bases and J by 1 base, with 9 bases between the two germline ends. CDR3 DNA sequence: TGTGCCAGCAGCGGAGCAGGGAGCAATCAGCCCCAGCATTTT. Protein: CASSGAGSNQPQHF. The full variable domain, in which reference TRBV5-6 and TRBJ1-5 provide the parts outside the CDR3, is DAGVTQSPTHLIKTRGQQVTLRCSPKSGHDTVSWYQQALGQGPQFIFQYYEEEERQRGNFPDRFSGHQFPNYSSELNVNALLLGDSALYLCASSGAGSNQPQHFGDGTRLSIL.

V and J are TRBV11-2 and TRBJ1-4; no definite D call. Germline V gives CDR1 SGHAT, CDR2 FQNNGV. V gave up 1 base and J gave up 0 bases, with 9 bases separating them. The length of the CDR3 is 16 residues. The CDR3 spells CASSLGWAPTNEKLFF. The CDR3 DNA reads as TGTGCCAGCAGCTTAGGATGGGCTCCAACTAATGAAAAACTGTTTTTT.

V and J are TRBV3-1 (or the pseudogene TRBV3-2) and TRBJ2-7; possible D gene TRBD2, 5 bases. The CDR3 covers 11 residues. Trimming stripped 5 bases from V and 7 bases from J, with 9 bases between. CDR1 LGHDT and CDR2 YNNKEL come from the germline V gene (reference sequence). The CDR3 loop reads CASSSSGEQYF. Written as DNA, the CDR3 is TGTGCCAGCAGCTCCTCGGGAGAGCAGTACTTC.

The rearrangement uses TRBV29-1 and TRBJ1-1; TRBD1 aligns across 8 bases. J was trimmed by 1 base and V by 6 bases; bases with no gene match: 10. Germline V lookup: CDR1 SQVTM, CDR2 ANQGSEA. The CDR3 covers 15 residues. CDR3 sequence reads: CSVRTGTIWNTEAFF. The DNA for the CDR3 is TGCAGCGTACGGACAGGGACTATCTGGAACACTGAAGCTTTCTTT.

The chain combines TRBV5-1 with TRBJ2-5; TRBD1 is a possible D gene (5 bases). V gave up 0 bases and J gave up 4 bases, with 13 bases separating them. The CDR3 spans 15 residues. Germline CDR1 SGHRS, CDR2 YFSETQ. The DNA for the CDR3 is TGCGCCAGCAGCTTGGGCCCCAGGGAACGAGAGACCCAGTACTTC. Its translation: CASSLGPRERETQYF.

V is TRBV25-1 and J is TRBJ1-1; weak D call: TRBD1 (6 bases). The CDR3 runs to 17 residues. V lost 6 bases and J lost 5, with 25 bases in between. Germline V gene data show CDR1 as MGHDK and CDR2 as SYGVNS. The CDR3 here is CASRGSTMGRGETEAFF. DNA of the CDR3: TGTGCCAGCAGAGGGTCAACAATGGGCAGGGGTGAAACTGAAGCTTTCTTT.

The gene calls are TRBV10-3 and TRBJ2-1, with D perhaps matching TRBD1 (5 bases). Germline assignment: CDR1 ENHRY and CDR2 SYGVKD. The V end was cut by 6 bases, the J end by 8 bases, with 14 bases between. The CDR3 covers 13 residues. CDR3 bases: TGTGCCATCAGGGGGCGAGACTTCCATGAGCAGTTCTTC. Translated: CAIRGRDFHEQFF.

The rearrangement joins TRBV7-6 to TRBJ2-2, with TRBD1 identical over 9 bases. CDR1 and CDR2 (germline): SGHVS, FNYEAQ. V lost 5 bases, J lost 1 base, and 2 bases stayed unmatched. The CDR3 sequence is 15 residues long. The CDR3 here is CASSQDRGNTGELFF. CDR3 nucleotide sequence: TGTGCCAGCAGCCAGGACAGGGGGAACACCGGGGAGCTGTTTTTT.

The chain couples TRBV5-8 to TRBJ2-1; the match to TRBD1 covers 8 bases. Germline loops: CDR1 SGHTS, CDR2 YDEGEE. Trimming took 8 bases from V and 7 from J; bases not matched to a gene: 14. The CDR3 is 15 residues long. The CDR3 region is CARQNLDRDMNEQFF. The CDR3, as DNA: TGTGCCAGACAAAACCTGGACAGGGATATGAATGAGCAGTTCTTC.

This rearrangement joins TRBV7-2 to TRBJ1-1; no clear D gene. From germline, CDR1 is SGHTA and CDR2 FQGNSA. The CDR3 runs 12 residues. Trimming left V 5 bases short and J 10 bases short, with 14 bases between. The chain's CDR3 is CASSPPQEAAFF. Written as DNA, the CDR3 is TGTGCCAGCAGCCCTCCCCAAGAGGCAGCTTTCTTT.

V gene TRBV2 combines with J gene TRBJ1-1, with D uncertain. Trimming removed 3 bases from V and 1 base from J, with 9 bases in between. Germline values: CDR1 SNHLY, CDR2 FYNNEI. The CDR3 covers 14 residues. The CDR3 nucleotides read TGTGCCAGCAGTGAGCGGGTGGCGAACACTGAAGCTTTCTTT. Its protein product is CASSERVANTEAFF.

The chain recombines TRBV28 with TRBJ2-1, with D possibly being TRBD1 (6 bases). With 3 bases removed from V and 0 bases from J, the gap between germline ends came to 18 bases. This CDR3 spans 18 amino acids. From germline, CDR1 is MDHEN and CDR2 SYDVKM. CDR3 DNA: TGTGCCAGCAGTTTCCCCACTCACAGGGTAAGCTCCTACAATGAGCAGTTCTTC. This codes for CASSFPTHRVSSYNEQFF.

This chain connects TRBV7-9 to TRBJ2-3; TRBD1 might be the D (5 bases). Deletions cut 1 base from V and 5 bases from J, with 7 bases between. CDR3 length: 13 amino acids. CDR1 is SEHNR and CDR2 is FQNEAQ in the germline V gene (reference sequence). This CDR3 is CASSLGQRDTQYF. Written as DNA, the CDR3 is TGTGCCAGCAGCTTAGGACAGAGAGATACGCAGTATTTT.

This chain joins TRBV28 and TRBJ1-5; D gene ambiguous. With 5 bases removed from V and 0 bases from J, the gap between germline ends came to 14 bases. Germline lookup yields CDR1 MDHEN and CDR2 SYDVKM. This CDR3 has 16 residues. The CDR3 loop reads CASSPRRDYSNQPQHF. The CDR3 nucleotides read TGTGCCAGCAGTCCGAGGAGAGATTATAGCAATCAGCCCCAGCATTTT.

The chain links TRBV7-3 to TRBJ1-2; 12 positions match TRBD1. The CDR3 totals 17 residues. Germline trimming cut 5 bases from V and 6 bases from J; bases unmatched to any gene: 13. Looked up from germline, CDR1 is SGHTA and CDR2 is FQGTGA. CDR3 region: CASSLRDRGRLSDGYTF. The CDR3 nucleotides are TGTGCCAGCAGCCTCCGGGACAGGGGGCGTTTATCTGATGGCTACACCTTC.

This rearrangement joins TRBV5-1 to TRBJ1-6; D is perhaps TRBD1 (5 bases). V was trimmed by 6 bases and J by 6 bases, leaving 16 bases between them. Germline V lookup: CDR1 SGHRS, CDR2 YFSETQ. This CDR3 has 15 amino acids. As DNA, the CDR3 is TGCGCCAGCACAACCCAGGGCTACGGTAATTCACCCCTCCACTTT. Translating it yields CASTTQGYGNSPLHF. Using reference TRBV5-1 and TRBJ1-6 for the parts outside the CDR3, the full variable domain is KAGVTQTPRYLIKTRGQQVTLSCSPISGHRSVSWYQQTPGQGLQFLFEYFSETQRNKGNFPGRFSGRQFSNSRSEMNVSTLELGDSALYLCASTTQGYGNSPLHFGNGTRLTVT.

This clone came up a few times. The CDR3 bases are TGTGCCAGCAGTTGGGCCAATAATTCACCCCTCCACTTT. It is translated as CASSWANNSPLHF. V gene TRBV27 combines with J gene TRBJ1-6; no reliable D call. Germline assignment: CDR1 MNHEY and CDR2 SMNVEV (reference sequence). V lost 4 bases and J lost 5, with 6 bases in between. The length of the CDR3 is 13 residues.

This clone was found once. This sequence joins TRBV6-5 and TRBJ2-7; 7 bases fit TRBD1. Germline CDR1 reads MNHEY; CDR2 reads SVGAGI. The CDR3 contains 14 residues. The V segment lost 6 bases and the J segment 0 bases; nucleotides outside the gene matches: 5. In DNA form, the CDR3 reads TGTGCCAGCAGGACCGGGACAGCCTCCTACGAGCAGTACTTC. The encoded protein is CASRTGTASYEQYF.

The CDR3: CASSSPGHSTDTQYF. The CDR3 DNA sequence: TGTGCCAGCAGCTCCCCCGGACACAGCACAGATACGCAGTATTTT. The gene calls are TRBV11-2 and TRBJ2-3; TRBD1 is a possible D gene (5 bases). From germline, CDR1 is SGHAT and CDR2 FQNNGV. The V end lost 4 bases, the J end lost 0 bases, and 11 bases lay between the germline ends. CDR3 length: 15 amino acids.

The chain couples TRBV9 to TRBJ2-2; the D gene is possibly TRBD2 (7 bases). In germline, CDR1 is SGDLS, CDR2 YYNGEE. The CDR3 sequence is 15 residues long. Trimming took 1 base from V and 6 from J, leaving 13 bases between them. The CDR3: CASSVRGGDSGELFF. The DNA of the CDR3 is TGTGCCAGCAGCGTAAGAGGGGGGGATTCCGGGGAGCTGTTTTTT.

This clone was counted a few times. This sequence joins TRBV7-3 and TRBJ2-5, with TRBD1 matching 11 bases. The CDR3 runs to 13 residues. J was trimmed by 9 bases and V by 5 bases; bases with no gene match: 5. The germline V gene has CDR1 SGHTA and CDR2 FQGTGA. The CDR3 is CASSPGTGGAQYF. The CDR3, as DNA: TGTGCCAGCAGCCCCGGGACAGGGGGGGCCCAGTACTTC.

This clone appeared a single time. The V call is TRBV5-1, the J call TRBJ1-3, with 7 bases matching TRBD1. V shed 1 base and J 4 bases; nucleotides not matched to a gene: 8. CDR1 and CDR2 (germline): SGHRS, YFSETQ. This CDR3 spans 16 amino acids. The CDR3 region is CASSLSEQGSGNTIYF. DNA for the CDR3: TGCGCCAGCAGCTTGAGTGAACAGGGGAGCGGAAACACCATATATTTT.

This clone occurred a few times. This chain uses TRBV3-1 (or the pseudogene TRBV3-2) with TRBJ2-1; 11 bases match TRBD1. The CDR3 runs to 15 residues. Germline assignment: CDR1 LGHDT and CDR2 YNNKEL (reference sequence). V dropped 1 base and J dropped 6; count of bases not matched to a gene: 2. CDR3 sequence reads: CASSQAGTGGNEQFF. The CDR3 nucleotides are TGTGCCAGCAGCCAAGCCGGGACAGGGGGCAATGAGCAGTTCTTC.

V is TRBV4-3 and J is TRBJ2-7, with 9 bases aligning to TRBD1. The V gene end was trimmed by 2 bases and the J gene end by 5 bases; junction bases not matched to a gene: 7. Germline V gene sequence: CDR1 LGHNA, CDR2 YSLEER. The length of the CDR3 is 15 residues. As DNA, the CDR3 is TGCGCCAGCAGCCAATATATGGGACAGGGCGACGAGCAGTACTTC. This codes for CASSQYMGQGDEQYF.

J is TRBJ2-1 and V is TRBV5-3, with 9 bases lining up with TRBD1. TRBV5-3 is sorted into the ORF group, with uncertain function. V lost 2 bases and J lost 10; bases outside the gene matches: 10. The length of the CDR3 is 15 residues. CDR3 nucleotide sequence: TGTGCCAGAAGCTTATCGACAGGGGGACTAAACGAGCAGTTCTTC. Protein product: CARSLSTGGLNEQFF.

This sequence joins TRBV28 and TRBJ2-2; 11 bases are shared with TRBD1. The CDR3 spans 15 residues. Germline V gene data show CDR1 as MDHEN and CDR2 as SYDVKM. The J segment lost 5 bases and the V segment lost 5 bases, leaving 4 bases of the junction unmatched. The CDR3 sequence is CASSPGQGGTGELFF. CDR3 DNA sequence: TGTGCCAGCAGTCCGGGACAGGGGGGGACCGGGGAGCTGTTTTTT.

In this sample, this clone turned up a few times. The chain couples TRBV4-3 to TRBJ2-3; 13 bases are shared with TRBD2. Unmatched junction bases numbered 17, after V lost 1 base and J lost 1 base. CDR1 LGHNA and CDR2 YSLEER come from the germline V gene. This CDR3 has 22 amino acids. CDR3 protein: CASSQGSRATSGRGRGTDTQYF. The CDR3 nucleotides read TGCGCCAGCAGCCAAGGCAGCCGGGCTACTAGCGGGAGGGGGAGAGGCACAGATACGCAGTATTTT.